This T cell receptor beta chain was identified during a study of shared clonotypes between healthy human individuals. Study-level points and caveats: The generation probabilities recorded for non-shared clonotypes fell below those of clonotypes shared by all four donors.

Worth noting for this clone: Its antigen is still unknown.

Splitting of CD4+ cells produced CD45RA+ naive and CD45RA-negative memory subsets. The method was immunoSEQ multiplex PCR; TCRdb's version includes in-frame clones alone and lacks a portion of them. In the table there are some 2,100,000 clones, about 94% of which are singletons. The sequence came from a man younger than 30 in good health. Source material: naive CD4+ T cells sorted from blood. This sample's subset: CD45RA+ positively selected.

CDR3 region: CASSKGAGEYNEQFF. As DNA, the CDR3 is TGTGCCAGCAGCAAGGGGGCGGGAGAGTACAATGAGCAGTTCTTC. The gene calls are TRBV7-2 and TRBJ2-1, with D possibly being TRBD1 or TRBD2 (7 bases each). Trimming took off 5 bases at V and 4 bases at J, with 15 bases between the two ends. The CDR3 contains 15 residues. Germline assignment: CDR1 SGHTA and CDR2 FQGNSA.